A single sample is the source of the 11 T cell receptor beta chains below, sequenced in a study of T cell repertoires in cytomegalovirus infection. Using its own MiXCR run on the reads, TCRdb lists one record per CDR3 protein. This table holds 490,000 or so distinct CDR3 sequences, around 10% found once. The sequenced material came from PBMCs. The receptors here all came from a human donor in good health (CMV status not recorded). Some clones in this sample may be carry-over from other donors' samples.

The chain couples TRBV12-3 or TRBV12-4 to TRBJ1-5, with D possibly TRBD1 on 5 matching bases. V shed 5 bases and J shed 6 bases, with 20 bases lying between them. The CDR3 extends over 16 amino acids. The CDR3 DNA follows: TGTGCCAGCAGTAGAAATCAGGGCCTCGGGGTTCAGCCCCAGCATTTT. Translation: CASSRNQGLGVQPQHF.

This clonotype came up many times. V usage is TRBV10-3 and J usage is TRBJ2-2; no firm D call. CDR1 is ENHRY, CDR2 SYGVKD, per germline. The V and J ends lost 0 bases and 1 base respectively, with 12 bases between them. The CDR3 contains 17 residues. The CDR3 DNA reads TGTGCCATCAGTGAGTCGACGGTCACAGAGAACACCGGGGAGCTGTTTTTT. As protein: CAISESTVTENTGELFF.

This clonotype has ten or more counts. The CDR3 region has the DNA TGTGCCAGCAGATTGACAGCAACTAATGAAAAACTGTTTTTT. Amino acids: CASRLTATNEKLFF. The chain joins TRBV6-1 to TRBJ1-4, with D possibly TRBD1 on 5 matching bases. V was clipped by 6 bases and J by 0 bases, with 8 bases between them. CDR1 is MNHNS and CDR2 is SASEGT in the germline V gene. The CDR3 covers 14 residues.

This clonotype was seen repeatedly, ten times or more. This chain connects TRBV6-2 or TRBV6-3 to TRBJ2-7, with 9 bases identical to TRBD1. Germline loops: CDR1 MNHEY, CDR2 SVGEGT. CDR3 length equals 14 residues. J lost 5 bases, V lost 5 bases, and 7 bases had no gene match. The CDR3 loop is CASSPPGQGNEQYF. DNA for the CDR3: TGTGCCAGCAGTCCGCCCGGACAGGGGAACGAGCAGTACTTC.

The sample holds many counts of this clonotype. The chain has TRBV7-3 and TRBJ2-7; D remains unclear. Germline assignment: CDR1 SGHTA and CDR2 FQGTGA. The CDR3 length is 15 residues. The V and J ends lost 2 bases and 3 bases respectively, with 14 bases between them. The CDR3 spells CASSLERTHLYEQYF. The DNA of the CDR3 is TGTGCCAGCAGCTTAGAAAGAACCCACCTCTACGAGCAGTACTTC.

This clonotype has just a few counts. The chain has TRBV3-1 and TRBJ1-2; TRBD1 is a possible D gene (6 bases). CDR1 LGHDT and CDR2 YNNKEL come from the germline V gene (reference sequence). V was clipped by 0 bases and J by 4 bases, with 9 bases between them. There are 14 residues in the CDR3. The CDR3 region has the DNA TGTGCCAGCAGCCAAGATGTGGGGGCCTATGGCTACACCTTC. Protein sequence: CASSQDVGAYGYTF.

This chain uses TRBV20-1 with TRBJ2-7, with TRBD2 matching 7 bases. Germline values: CDR1 DFQATT, CDR2 SNEGSKA (reference sequence). The CDR3 is 14 residues long. J lost 5 bases, V lost 5 bases, and 12 bases had no gene match. As DNA, the CDR3 is TGCAGTGCTCCACGGGGGGTGGGATGGAACGAGCAGTACTTC. Residues: CSAPRGVGWNEQYF.

The chain has TRBV12-3 or TRBV12-4 and TRBJ2-7; TRBD1 matches 8 bases. Trimming at V came to 1 base and at J to 2 bases, leaving 1 base not matched to a gene. The CDR3 consists of 14 residues. CDR3 nucleotides: TGTGCCAGCAGTTTAGAGGACAGGGCCTACGAGCAGTACTTC. Translated: CASSLEDRAYEQYF.

This clonotype came up many times. The V and J genes are TRBV7-6 and TRBJ1-5; D call uncertain. This CDR3 has 17 amino acids. Germline CDR1 and CDR2: SGHVS and FNYEAQ. V lost 5 bases to trimming and J lost 1 base, with 18 bases between them. The DNA for the CDR3 is TGTGCCAGCAGCCCATCCTCGGGCGTGCGGAGCAATCAGCCCCAGCATTTT. Translating it yields CASSPSSGVRSNQPQHF.

The count of this clonotype is one. Given a much more abundant clone one base away, this may be a read error. Because the CDR3 is missing its conserved closing phenylalanine or tryptophan, this is likely a read error. This sequence joins TRBV28 and TRBJ2-5; no clear D gene. The CDR3 extends over 14 amino acids. Looked up from germline, CDR1 is MDHEN and CDR2 is SYDVKM. With 4 bases removed from V and 5 bases from J, the gap between germline ends came to 14 bases. Written as DNA, the CDR3 is TGTGCCAGCAGTTCCCGAGCTGCCCGGGAGACCCAGTACTGC. This sequence encodes CASSSRAARETQYC.

The sample holds many counts of this clonotype. V is TRBV20-1 and J is TRBJ2-7; TRBD1 matches 7 bases. The germline gives CDR1 DFQATT, CDR2 SNEGSKA (reference sequence). The CDR3 is 15 residues long. J gave up 3 bases and V 0 bases, and 8 bases lay outside the gene matches. The CDR3 sequence: CSARDETGANYEQYF. DNA of the CDR3: TGCAGTGCTAGAGATGAAACAGGGGCCAACTACGAGCAGTACTTC.